This is a list of T cell receptor beta chains from one sample in a study of OX40 agonist ivuxolimab in advanced cancers. Clones were read by immunoSEQ multiplex PCR, and TCRdb kept only the in-frame ones, dropping some. The sample shows over 70,000 clones, approximately 87% of them seen only once. Source: CD4+ or CD8+ T cells sorted from blood, taken in a trial of the OX40 agonist ivuxolimab. The receptors shown here come from an adult with an advanced solid tumor such as melanoma, head and neck, liver or kidney cancer. The CDR3 runs from the conserved cysteine through the conserved F or W. The order of the fields is D gene, clone size, V gene, J gene, CDR3 protein, CDR3 DNA. The D gene is left open where the match is weak. Only some rows state a clone size, as once, few, many or a class for expanded clones.

>.|.|TRBV6-4|TRBJ1-2
CASSDGTPHGYTF
TGTGCCAGCAGTGACGGGACCCCTCACGGCTACACCTTC
>.|.|TRBV5-1|TRBJ2-4
CASSLGAQGPKNIQYF
TGCGCCAGCAGCTTGGGAGCTCAGGGGCCAAAAAACATTCAGTACTTC
>.|.|TRBV21-1|TRBJ2-7
CASYRDPLYEQYF
TGTGCCAGCTACAGGGACCCCCTCTACGAGCAGTACTTC
>.|once|TRBV9|TRBJ1-1
CASSVGRVPGTEAFF
TGTGCCAGCAGCGTAGGGCGGGTCCCAGGTACTGAAGCTTTCTTT
>.|.|TRBV5-1|TRBJ2-2
CASSLGGGDANTGELFF
TGCGCCAGCAGCTTGGGCGGGGGCGACGCGAACACCGGGGAGCTGTTTTTT
>.|.|TRBV7-6|TRBJ1-1
CASSQVGGTEAFF
TGTGCCAGCAGCCAGGTCGGAGGGACTGAAGCTTTCTTT
>TRBD1|.|TRBV4-1|TRBJ1-6
CASSQGIDRGSSPLHF
TGCGCCAGCAGCCAAGGGATAGACAGGGGAAGTTCACCCCTCCACTTT
>.|few|TRBV29-1|TRBJ2-3
CSDKPTDTQYF
TGCAGCGATAAACCCACAGATACGCAGTATTTT
>.|.|TRBV18|TRBJ2-7
CASSPSVGPVREQYF
TGTGCCAGCTCGCCGTCCGTTGGGCCGGTGCGGGAGCAGTACTTC
>.|once|TRBV19|TRBJ2-5
CASKGAAQETQYF
TGTGCCAGTAAGGGAGCGGCCCAAGAGACCCAGTACTTC
>TRBD1|.|TRBV29-1|TRBJ1-1
CSVRQGGDTEAFF
TGCAGCGTTCGACAGGGAGGGGACACTGAAGCTTTCTTT
>.|few|TRBV29-1|TRBJ2-1
CSARTGNEQFF
TGCAGCGCCCGCACGGGAAATGAGCAGTTCTTC
>.|.|TRBV7-2|TRBJ1-1
CASSLGTGNTEAFF
TGTGCCAGCAGCTTAGGGACGGGCAACACTGAAGCTTTCTTT
>TRBD1|.|TRBV5-1|TRBJ2-7
CASSRDRAFSSYEQYF
TGCGCCAGCAGCCGTGACAGGGCTTTCAGCTCCTACGAGCAGTACTTC
>.|.|TRBV6-5|TRBJ1-6
CASSYTSAGWNSPLHF
TGTGCCAGCAGTTACACCTCAGCAGGGTGGAATTCACCCCTCCACTTT
>TRBD1|.|TRBV5-1|TRBJ1-2
CASSPETGAYGYTF
TGCGCCAGCAGCCCAGAGACAGGGGCCTATGGCTACACCTTC
>.|.|TRBV18|TRBJ2-6
CASSRSGANVLTF
TGTGCCAGCTCGCGCTCTGGGGCCAACGTCCTGACTTTC
>.|.|TRBV7-9|TRBJ1-2
CASSLGDTPYGYTF
TGTGCCAGCAGCTTAGGAGACACCCCCTATGGCTACACCTTC
>TRBD1|.|TRBV18|TRBJ2-7
CASSLGQGAMGEQYF
TGTGCCAGCTCACTGGGACAGGGGGCTATGGGCGAGCAGTACTTC
>TRBD1|few|TRBV10-2|TRBJ1-5
CASSEVDREDQPQHF
TGCGCCAGCAGTGAGGTGGACAGGGAGGATCAGCCCCAGCATTTT
>TRBD1|.|TRBV19|TRBJ2-5
CASSIGGTGGQETQYF
TGTGCCAGTAGTATAGGGGGGACAGGGGGTCAAGAGACCCAGTACTTC
>TRBD2|.|TRBV4-1|TRBJ2-1
CASSQALFGLAFTYNEQFF
TGCGCCAGCAGCCAAGCTCTCTTCGGACTAGCTTTTACCTACAATGAGCAGTTCTTC
>.|.|TRBV6-1|TRBJ1-2
CASSEEGPNVYGYTF
TGTGCCAGCAGTGAAGAGGGACCGAACGTCTATGGCTACACCTTC
>.|once|TRBV5-1|TRBJ2-3
CASSSALGTDTQYF
TGCGCCAGCAGCTCGGCCCTAGGTACAGATACGCAGTATTTT
>.|.|TRBV7-6|TRBJ2-5
CASSLATPQETQYF
TGTGCCAGCAGCTTAGCCACTCCTCAAGAGACCCAGTACTTC
>.|.|TRBV10-1|TRBJ2-1
CASRASGDNEQFF
TGCGCCAGCAGGGCGAGCGGCGACAATGAGCAGTTCTTC
>TRBD1|.|TRBV18|TRBJ2-1
CASSPPAGGKDEQFF
TGTGCCAGCTCACCGCCGGCAGGGGGCAAGGATGAGCAGTTCTTC